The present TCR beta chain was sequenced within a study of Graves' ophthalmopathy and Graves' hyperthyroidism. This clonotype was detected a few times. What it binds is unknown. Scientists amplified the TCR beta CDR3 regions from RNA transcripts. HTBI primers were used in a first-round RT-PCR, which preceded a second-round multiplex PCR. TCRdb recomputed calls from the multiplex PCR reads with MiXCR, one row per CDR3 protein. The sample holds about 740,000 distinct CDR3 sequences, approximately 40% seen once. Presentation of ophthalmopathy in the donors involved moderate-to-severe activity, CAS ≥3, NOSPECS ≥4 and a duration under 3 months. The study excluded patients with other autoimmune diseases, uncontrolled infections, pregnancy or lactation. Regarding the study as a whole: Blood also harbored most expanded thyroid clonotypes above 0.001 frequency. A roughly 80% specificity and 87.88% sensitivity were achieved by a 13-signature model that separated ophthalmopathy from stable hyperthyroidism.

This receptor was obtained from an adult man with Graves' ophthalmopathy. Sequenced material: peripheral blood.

The CDR3 nucleotides read TGTGCCAGCAGCTTGGAACAGGGTTCGGAGACCCAGTACTTC. It codes for CASSLEQGSETQYF. The chain combines TRBV6-5 with TRBJ2-5; tentatively, D is TRBD1 (6 bases). V lost 6 bases to trimming and J lost 5 bases, with 16 bases between them. Germline CDR1 is MNHEY and CDR2 is SVGAGI. There are 14 residues in the CDR3.